This entry describes one T cell receptor (beta chain). Its antigen remains unknown. The sample is drawn from a study of PD-1 blockade in mismatch repair-deficient tumors. General study results and limits: After pembrolizumab, tumor-resident clones rose rapidly, then generally contracted before radiologic responses.

The germline V and J ends were trimmed by 1 base and 5 bases, with 11 bases remaining between them. CDR1 is SGHVS and CDR2 is FQNEAQ in the germline V gene. The CDR3 consists of 14 residues. Some clones are missing from TCRdb's copy, which holds only in-frame ones; the method was immunoSEQ multiplex PCR. Seen here are more than 12,000 clones, approximately 80% observed once, and the top ten hold more than 20%. Time point of the sample: approximately 10-day in vitro stimulation with candidate neoantigen peptide 4. Sequenced material: cells cultured in vitro, taken from a patient treated with pembrolizumab. The chain links TRBV7-8 to TRBJ2-5, with D perhaps assigned TRBD1 or TRBD2 (5 bases each). The sequence derives from an adult with mismatch repair-deficient cancer. DNA for the CDR3: TGTGCCAGCAGCTTAGGTGGGGGTGTGGAGACCCAGTACTTC. This codes for CASSLGGGVETQYF.